This passage covers 32 T cell receptor beta chains from one sample sequenced in a study of CD8+ T cells in alopecia areata. The treatment was: oral pan-JAK inhibitor, 5-10 mg twice daily. RNA, once extracted, was reverse transcribed into cDNA for use as the sequencing template. Profiling relied on immunoSEQ multiplex PCR, and the TCRdb table lists in-frame clones only, not all of them. The sample carries more than 110,000 clones, approximately 80% recorded once. Sequences were derived from CD8+ T cells sorted from blood, sampled at week 4, from a patient treated with tofacitinib. These receptors came from a human donor with alopecia areata.

The rearrangement joins TRBV27 to TRBJ2-1; D is unclear. The CDR3 length is 16 residues. The V and J ends lost 2 bases and 0 bases respectively, with 11 bases between them. Germline V gene lookup returns CDR1 MNHEY and CDR2 SMNVEV (reference sequence). In DNA form, the CDR3 reads TGTGCCAGCAGTTTACTATCGGAAAGCTCCTACAATGAGCAGTTCTTC. Translating gives CASSLLSESSYNEQFF.

The chain uses TRBV27 and TRBJ2-4, with D unclear. Germline loops: CDR1 MNHEY, CDR2 SMNVEV (reference sequence). The length of the CDR3 is 14 residues. Deletions cut 3 bases from V and 8 bases from J, with 14 bases between. The CDR3 coding sequence is TGTGCCAGCAGTTTTAGCCCTAACGCGCACATTCAGTACTTC. Amino acid sequence: CASSFSPNAHIQYF.

The V call is TRBV4-1, the J call TRBJ1-5; possible D gene TRBD1, 5 bases. V was shortened by 0 bases and J by 1 base, with 10 bases between the two germline ends. CDR1 and CDR2 (germline): MGHRA, YSYEKL. This CDR3 contains 16 residues. Here the CDR3 DNA reads TGCGCCAGCAGCCAAGAAGCGGGGGGAAGCAATCAGCCCCAGCATTTT. Amino acid sequence: CASSQEAGGSNQPQHF.

V gene TRBV13 combines with J gene TRBJ2-7, with D perhaps TRBD1 (6 bases). Germline V lookup: CDR1 PRHDT, CDR2 FYEKMQ (reference sequence). This CDR3 spans 14 amino acids. Trimming took 5 bases from V and 2 from J, leaving 13 bases between them. Written as DNA, the CDR3 is TGTGCCAGCAGCCCGAGGGGGAATACCTACGAGCAGTACTTC. It yields the protein CASSPRGNTYEQYF. Full variable domain (remainder filled in from reference TRBV13 and TRBJ2-7): AAGVIQSPRHLIKEKRETATLKCYPIPRHDTVYWYQQGPGQDPQFLISFYEKMQSDKGSIPDRFSAQQFSDYHSELNMSSLELGDSALYFCASSPRGNTYEQYFGPGTRLTVT.

The chain is built from TRBV2 and TRBJ1-4; D unresolved. Germline-derived CDR1 and CDR2 are SNHLY and FYNNEI. Trimming removed 3 bases at V and 4 bases at J, with 6 bases between. The CDR3 spans 13 residues. The CDR3 coding sequence is TGTGCCAGCAGTGATTGGGGTAATGAAAAACTGTTTTTT. This codes for CASSDWGNEKLFF.

This clone was detected only once. The chain has TRBV27 and TRBJ1-1; 8 bases map to TRBD1. Germline V lookup: CDR1 MNHEY, CDR2 SMNVEV (reference sequence). This CDR3 has 14 amino acids. V gave up 6 bases and J gave up 0 bases; unmatched junction bases: 3. The CDR3 DNA is TGTGCCAGCAGAGACAGGGGCATGAACACTGAAGCTTTCTTT. This translates into CASRDRGMNTEAFF.

This clone came up a few times. J is TRBJ2-1 and V is TRBV29-1, with D unresolved. This CDR3 is built from 11 residues. The V gene lost 3 bases and the J gene lost 3 bases, with 3 bases spanning the gap. CDR1 is SQVTM and CDR2 is ANQGSEA in the germline V gene. DNA for the CDR3: TGCAGCGTTGAGTTCTACAATGAGCAGTTCTTC. Amino acid sequence: CSVEFYNEQFF.

J is TRBJ1-2 and V is TRBV7-2, with D possibly TRBD1 on 6 matching bases. Trimming stripped 10 bases from V and 6 bases from J, with 21 bases between. This CDR3 has 14 amino acids. Germline CDR1 SGHTA, CDR2 FQGNSA. The CDR3 spells CAITTLQGGDGYTF. CDR3 coding DNA: TGTGCCATCACCACCTTACAGGGAGGAGATGGCTACACCTTC. The full variable domain, completed using reference TRBV7-2 and TRBJ1-2, is GAGVSQSPSNKVTEKGKDVELRCDPISGHTALYWYRQSLGQGLEFLIYFQGNSAPDKSGLPSDRFSAERTGGSVSTLTIQRTQQEDSAVYLCAITTLQGGDGYTFGSGTRLTVV.

V is TRBV7-2 and J is TRBJ2-7, with D possibly TRBD1 on 6 matching bases. Deletions cut 7 bases from V and 2 bases from J, with 12 bases between. In germline, CDR1 is SGHTA, CDR2 FQGNSA. The CDR3 contains 13 residues. CDR3 amino acids: CASTIGGTYEQYF. The CDR3 DNA reads as TGTGCCAGCACCATAGGGGGTACCTACGAGCAGTACTTC.

The CDR3 DNA sequence: TGTGCCAGCAGCCGGGACAGCTCTGGAAACACCATATATTTT. Residues: CASSRDSSGNTIYF. The V gene is TRBV6-6, the J gene TRBJ1-3, with 7 bases fitting TRBD1. J was trimmed by 0 bases and V by 6 bases; bases with no gene match: 2. The CDR3 spans 14 residues. Germline CDR1 MNHNY, CDR2 SVGAGI (reference sequence).

The chain is built from TRBV27 and TRBJ2-7; D is uncertain. CDR3 length equals 15 residues. Trimming pared 5 bases from V and 0 bases from J, leaving 14 bases between. Germline assignment: CDR1 MNHEY and CDR2 SMNVEV (reference sequence). As DNA, the CDR3 is TGTGCCAGCAGTCTGTCCGCAGAGAGCTCCTACGAGCAGTACTTC. Protein product: CASSLSAESSYEQYF.

This chain joins TRBV6-4 and TRBJ1-1; D is perhaps TRBD1 (5 bases). V gave up 2 bases and J gave up 5 bases, with 12 bases separating them. The germline gives CDR1 MRHNA, CDR2 SNTAGT. The CDR3 has 14 amino acids. The DNA of the CDR3 is TGTGCCAGCAGTGACGGGTTTTCAGGGACTGAAGCTTTCTTT. Translated: CASSDGFSGTEAFF.

The J gene is TRBJ2-1, the V gene TRBV4-2, with no clear D. The CDR3 runs to 11 residues. Germline loops: CDR1 LGHNA, CDR2 YNFKEQ. Trimming cost V 6 bases and J 14 bases, with 14 bases left between them. The DNA for the CDR3 is TGTGCCAGCAGTAGGTGGGCAGCGAAGTTCTTC. Translation: CASSRWAAKFF.

This clone was recorded only once. This CDR3 is also generated by other DNA sequences in the sample. The chain uses TRBV7-9 and TRBJ2-5; 10 bases agree with TRBD2. The CDR3 has 15 residues. The V gene end was trimmed by 3 bases and the J gene end by 5 bases; junction bases not matched to a gene: 6. Germline V gene sequence: CDR1 SEHNR, CDR2 FQNEAQ (reference sequence). CDR3 protein: CASSFPTSGEETQYF. CDR3 in DNA: TGTGCCAGCAGCTTTCCCACTAGCGGGGAGGAGACCCAGTACTTC.

CDR3 nucleotide sequence: TGTGCCAGCAGCTTTACTAGCGTCTCCTACGAGCAGTACTTC. It encodes CASSFTSVSYEQYF. This sequence joins TRBV5-6 and TRBJ2-7; 7 bases match TRBD2. Germline values: CDR1 SGHDT, CDR2 YYEEEE. CDR3 size: 14 residues. The V and J ends lost 2 bases and 0 bases, in that order; junction bases with no gene match: 2.

The table lists this clone with a few counts. The same CDR3 is also encoded by other DNA sequences in this sample. The rearrangement joins TRBV9 to TRBJ1-6; D is ambiguous. V was trimmed by 0 bases and J by 9 bases, leaving 10 bases between them. The CDR3 has 14 amino acids. Germline CDR1 reads SGDLS; CDR2 reads YYNGEE. CDR3: CASSVEIRGSPLHF. Written as DNA, the CDR3 is TGTGCCAGCAGCGTAGAGATACGCGGTTCACCCCTCCACTTT.

This clone was seen only a few times. The chain uses TRBV4-3 and TRBJ2-6; D ambiguous. Trimming took 0 bases from V and 2 from J, leaving 8 bases between them. Germline V gene data show CDR1 as LGHNA and CDR2 as YSLEER. This CDR3 contains 16 residues. Here the CDR3 DNA reads TGCGCCAGCAGCCAAGAGGAAGGCACTGGGGCCAACGTCCTGACTTTC. Translated: CASSQEEGTGANVLTF.

The V call is TRBV6-5, the J call TRBJ1-4; D is ambiguous. This CDR3 has 14 residues. V was pared by 6 bases and J by 5 bases, with 13 bases between. CDR1 MNHEY and CDR2 SVGAGI come from the germline V gene. CDR3 nucleotide sequence: TGTGCCAGCAGGAACGGGCAGATGAATGAAAAACTGTTTTTT. It encodes CASRNGQMNEKLFF.

The genes are TRBV4-1 and TRBJ1-1, with D possibly matching TRBD1 (5 bases). Germline-derived CDR1 and CDR2 are MGHRA and YSYEKL. This CDR3 has 14 residues. V was cut by 4 bases and J by 3 bases, with 12 bases left in between. The CDR3 DNA follows: TGCGCCAGCAGCCTAGCGGGGCCCGACACTGAAGCTTTCTTT. Translating it yields CASSLAGPDTEAFF.

The chain is built from TRBV4-1 and TRBJ2-3, with D maybe TRBD2 (5 bases). CDR1 MGHRA and CDR2 YSYEKL come from the germline V gene. V shed 1 base and J shed 0 bases, with 11 bases lying between them. This CDR3 spans 16 amino acids. The CDR3 DNA sequence: TGCGCCAGCAGCCAAGCGGGCGGGCCGAGCACAGATACGCAGTATTTT. It translates to CASSQAGGPSTDTQYF.

In this sample, this clone turned up once. The rearrangement joins TRBV11-1 to TRBJ2-7; D may be TRBD1 (5 bases). CDR1 is SGHAT and CDR2 is FQDESV in the germline V gene (reference sequence). Trimming pared 4 bases from V and 2 bases from J, leaving 18 bases between. CDR3 length: 16 residues. The CDR3 loop reads CASSSVEQDNPYEQYF. Written as DNA, the CDR3 is TGTGCCAGCAGCTCCGTCGAACAGGATAACCCCTACGAGCAGTACTTC.

This clone came up once. The chain recombines TRBV6-5 with TRBJ2-3, with D possibly TRBD2 on 7 matching bases. The CDR3 is made up of 15 amino acids. Germline V CDR1 and CDR2: MNHEY, SVGAGI. The germline V and J ends were trimmed by 0 bases and 4 bases, with 11 bases remaining between them. For the CDR3, the DNA is TGTGCCAGCAGTTACTCGGGGGGGCTGGCAGATACGCAGTATTTT. It encodes CASSYSGGLADTQYF.

This clone was recorded a few times. The V call is TRBV7-9, the J call TRBJ1-2; 8 bases fit TRBD1. Germline V gives CDR1 SEHNR, CDR2 FQNEAQ (reference sequence). V trimming: 3 bases; J trimming: 6 bases; junction bases outside the gene matches: 6. The CDR3 contains 14 residues. This CDR3 reads CASSLGTGADGYTF. Here the CDR3 DNA reads TGTGCCAGCAGCTTGGGGACAGGAGCAGATGGCTACACCTTC.

This clone was recorded only once. This chain uses TRBV5-1 with TRBJ1-1, with TRBD1 matching over 7 bases. V trimming: 7 bases; J trimming: 4 bases; junction bases outside the gene matches: 7. The CDR3 loop spans 13 amino acids. The V gene's germline CDR1 is SGHRS and CDR2 YFSETQ. The CDR3: CASQQGSSTEAFF. The CDR3 DNA reads as TGCGCCAGCCAACAGGGGTCTAGCACTGAAGCTTTCTTT.

This clone was counted a single time. The rearrangement joins TRBV29-1 to TRBJ2-7; TRBD2 might be the D (6 bases). CDR1 is SQVTM, CDR2 ANQGSEA, per germline. The length of the CDR3 is 16 residues. V was cut by 5 bases and J by 1 base, with 21 bases left in between. Here the CDR3 DNA reads TGCAGCGTTATCTCCGGGACTCTCCTGGGGTCCTACGAGCAGTACTTC. It yields the protein CSVISGTLLGSYEQYF.

Only a few counts were recorded for this clone. The CDR3 protein is CSARRPDRWQGYTF. The CDR3 DNA reads TGCAGCGCTAGGCGACCGGACAGGTGGCAGGGCTACACCTTC. The chain uses TRBV29-1 and TRBJ1-2; 7 bases line up with TRBD1. The germline CDR1 and CDR2 sequences are SQVTM and ANQGSEA. The V and J ends lost 7 bases and 8 bases, in that order; junction bases with no gene match: 16. This CDR3 comprises 14 residues.

J is TRBJ2-2 and V is TRBV4-3; 8 nucleotides line up with TRBD1. The CDR3 extends over 15 amino acids. V lost 3 bases to trimming and J lost 0 bases; unmatched junction nucleotides: 0. From germline, CDR1 is LGHNA and CDR2 YSLEER. This chain's CDR3 is CASSQDRANTGELFF. The CDR3, as DNA: TGCGCCAGCAGCCAGGACAGGGCGAACACCGGGGAGCTGTTTTTT.

CDR3 DNA: TGTGCCAGCAGTTTATCGTCCTCCGGGGAGCTGTTTTTT. Its translation: CASSLSSSGELFF. The chain uses TRBV27 and TRBJ2-2; D gene unclear. Germline loops: CDR1 MNHEY, CDR2 SMNVEV (reference sequence). The CDR3 totals 13 residues. Deletions cut 0 bases from V and 6 bases from J, with 5 bases between.

The V and J genes are TRBV2 and TRBJ2-5; TRBD1 aligns across 9 bases. Germline CDR1 is SNHLY and CDR2 is FYNNEI. The CDR3 sequence is 15 residues long. The V segment lost 10 bases and the J segment 0 bases; nucleotides outside the gene matches: 9. The CDR3 nucleotides read TGTGCCACGGCTGGGGACAGGGTGTACCAAGAGACCCAGTACTTC. Protein product: CATAGDRVYQETQYF.

The chain uses TRBV6-5 and TRBJ1-1, with D possibly matching TRBD1 (5 bases). The CDR3 is 13 amino acids. CDR1 is MNHEY and CDR2 is SVGAGI in the germline V gene. V was cut by 8 bases and J by 4 bases, with 14 bases left in between. The CDR3, as DNA: TGTGCCAGCTCAGTCAGGGAGGGCACTGAAGCTTTCTTT. Translation gives CASSVREGTEAFF.

This chain connects TRBV30 to TRBJ2-5, with D perhaps given as TRBD1 or TRBD2 (6 bases each). Trimming took off 1 base at V and 4 bases at J, with 10 bases between the two ends. Germline CDR1 and CDR2: GTSNPN and SVGIG (reference sequence). The length of the CDR3 is 13 residues. The CDR3 loop is CAWSGGARETQYF. The CDR3 nucleotides read TGTGCCTGGAGTGGGGGGGCCCGAGAGACCCAGTACTTC.

The chain recombines TRBV29-1 with TRBJ2-5; either TRBD1 or TRBD2 may fit D (5 bases each). This CDR3 contains 14 residues. Germline CDR1 SQVTM, CDR2 ANQGSEA. Trimming took 2 bases from V and 0 from J, leaving 10 bases between them. CDR3 in DNA: TGCAGCGTTGAATCGGGACGGTACCAAGAGACCCAGTACTTC. It is translated as CSVESGRYQETQYF.